The rows below give T cell receptor beta chains drawn from one sample of a study of PD-1 blockade in classical Hodgkin lymphoma. TCRdb's table, derived via immunoSEQ multiplex PCR, lists solely in-frame clones and lacks some. Among about 44,000 clones listed, 60% to 70% were seen once. The starting material was peripheral blood mononuclear cells (PBMCs), obtained before the fourth cycle of nivolumab. The source is a human donor with classical Hodgkin lymphoma. CDR3s include the opening cysteine and the closing phenylalanine or tryptophan. The D gene is left open where the match is weak. Size tells how often a clone was seen (once, few, many) or the class of an expanded clone, and some rows leave it out.

clone_size: -; v_call: TRBV7-2; j_call: TRBJ2-5; d_call: -; cdr3_nt: TGTGCCAGCAACGACAGAGTCCAAGAGACCCAGTACTTC; cdr3_aa: CASNDRVQETQYF
clone_size: -; v_call: TRBV5-1; j_call: TRBJ2-2; d_call: -; cdr3_nt: TGCGCCAGCAGCTTAGGACCGAACACCGGGGAGCTGTTTTTT; cdr3_aa: CASSLGPNTGELFF
clone_size: -; v_call: TRBV6-5; j_call: TRBJ1-5; d_call: TRBD1; cdr3_nt: TGTGCCAGCAGGCGGGACAGTGGTAGCAATCAGCCCCAGCATTTT; cdr3_aa: CASRRDSGSNQPQHF
clone_size: -; v_call: TRBV30; j_call: TRBJ2-1; d_call: -; cdr3_nt: TGTGCCTGGAGCCACAGGGACGAGGTGTTCTTC; cdr3_aa: CAWSHRDEVFF
clone_size: few; v_call: TRBV30; j_call: TRBJ2-2; d_call: -; cdr3_nt: TGTGCCTCATCAGGAGTTGCGAACACCGGGGAGCTGTTTTTT; cdr3_aa: CASSGVANTGELFF
clone_size: -; v_call: TRBV30; j_call: TRBJ1-4; d_call: -; cdr3_nt: TGTGCCTGGAGTGCCGGGAGGGGGAATGAAAAACTGTTTTTT; cdr3_aa: CAWSAGRGNEKLFF
clone_size: few; v_call: TRBV4-3; j_call: TRBJ1-2; d_call: -; cdr3_nt: TGCGCCAGCAGCCAAGATAACAGAGCTAACTATGGCTACACCTTC; cdr3_aa: CASSQDNRANYGYTF
clone_size: -; v_call: TRBV23-1; j_call: TRBJ2-7; d_call: -; cdr3_nt: TGCGCCAGCAGTCAACTCCACCCTCAGGAGTCCTACGAGCAGTACTTC; cdr3_aa: CASSQLHPQESYEQYF
clone_size: -; v_call: TRBV7-2; j_call: TRBJ2-2; d_call: TRBD1; cdr3_nt: TGTGCCAGCAGCTTACAGGGGGCGCAAATCGGGGAGCTGTTTTTT; cdr3_aa: CASSLQGAQIGELFF
clone_size: -; v_call: TRBV28; j_call: TRBJ1-5; d_call: -; cdr3_nt: TGTGCCAGCAGTTTGGGGGTCCGGGCGGGTGATCAGCCCCAGCATTTT; cdr3_aa: CASSLGVRAGDQPQHF
clone_size: -; v_call: TRBV19; j_call: TRBJ2-3; d_call: -; cdr3_nt: TGTGCCAGTAGTGGGCCGGGCACAGATACGCAGTATTTT; cdr3_aa: CASSGPGTDTQYF
clone_size: many; v_call: TRBV7-2; j_call: TRBJ2-2; d_call: -; cdr3_nt: TGTGCCAGCAGCCGAATGGCCACCACGGGAGGGGAGCTGTTTTTT; cdr3_aa: CASSRMATTGGELFF
clone_size: -; v_call: TRBV5-1; j_call: TRBJ2-3; d_call: -; cdr3_nt: TGCGCCAGCAGCTTCCGCGGTACAAGCACAGATACGCAGTATTTT; cdr3_aa: CASSFRGTSTDTQYF
clone_size: -; v_call: TRBV5-4; j_call: TRBJ2-3; d_call: -; cdr3_nt: TGTGCCAGCAGCACCGGCCCGGTTGTAGATACGCAGTATTTT; cdr3_aa: CASSTGPVVDTQYF
clone_size: -; v_call: TRBV6-5; j_call: TRBJ2-3; d_call: -; cdr3_nt: TGTGCCAGCAGCCAAAAATCTCCGGGGTGGGATACGCAGTATTTT; cdr3_aa: CASSQKSPGWDTQYF
clone_size: medium-sized; v_call: TRBV6-5; j_call: TRBJ2-7; d_call: -; cdr3_nt: TGTGCCAGCAGTTACGGGGCGGGGCGGGCGCAGTACTTC; cdr3_aa: CASSYGAGRAQYF
clone_size: -; v_call: TRBV5-1; j_call: TRBJ1-2; d_call: -; cdr3_nt: TGCGCCAGCAGCTTGATTCCTTTCGATCAGGGATACACCTTC; cdr3_aa: CASSLIPFDQGYTF
clone_size: few; v_call: TRBV28; j_call: TRBJ1-1; d_call: -; cdr3_nt: TGTGCCAGCAGTTTCCACCGCCTGGACGCTGAAGCTTTCTTT; cdr3_aa: CASSFHRLDAEAFF
clone_size: -; v_call: TRBV5-1; j_call: TRBJ2-1; d_call: TRBD2; cdr3_nt: TGCGCCAGCAGCTTAACTAGCGGGGGCGATGAGCAGTTCTTC; cdr3_aa: CASSLTSGGDEQFF
clone_size: -; v_call: TRBV5-6; j_call: TRBJ2-7; d_call: -; cdr3_nt: TGTGCCAGCAGCTTGAGCCGGGGGCTCCAAGACGAGCAGTACTTC; cdr3_aa: CASSLSRGLQDEQYF
clone_size: -; v_call: TRBV27; j_call: TRBJ2-7; d_call: -; cdr3_nt: TGTGCCAGCAGTCCAATCCGCGGCGAGCAGTACTTC; cdr3_aa: CASSPIRGEQYF
clone_size: -; v_call: TRBV6-4; j_call: TRBJ2-7; d_call: TRBD1; cdr3_nt: TGTGCCAGCATCCTGACAGGGGGGTCAGGTCACGAGCAGTACTTC; cdr3_aa: CASILTGGSGHEQYF
clone_size: once; v_call: TRBV18; j_call: TRBJ2-7; d_call: TRBD1; cdr3_nt: TGTGCCAGCTCACCAAGCGGGACAGGGTTCCACGAGCAGTACTTC; cdr3_aa: CASSPSGTGFHEQYF
clone_size: -; v_call: TRBV9; j_call: TRBJ1-5; d_call: -; cdr3_nt: TGTGCCAGCAGCGGCGATGGGTTTGGGAATCAGCCCCAGCATTTT; cdr3_aa: CASSGDGFGNQPQHF
clone_size: -; v_call: TRBV18; j_call: TRBJ2-7; d_call: TRBD2; cdr3_nt: TGTGCCAGCTCACCGGGACTAGTGTCCTACGAGCAGTACTTC; cdr3_aa: CASSPGLVSYEQYF
clone_size: -; v_call: TRBV7-7; j_call: TRBJ2-2; d_call: TRBD2; cdr3_nt: TGTGCCAGCAGCATAAACCCAGCGGGGGGGTCCCACGGGGAGCTGTTTTTT; cdr3_aa: CASSINPAGGSHGELFF
clone_size: -; v_call: TRBV5-1; j_call: TRBJ2-3; d_call: -; cdr3_nt: TGCGCCAGCAGCTTGGAAATGGCAGATACGCAGTATTTT; cdr3_aa: CASSLEMADTQYF
clone_size: -; v_call: TRBV28; j_call: TRBJ1-5; d_call: -; cdr3_nt: TGTGCCAGCAGTAGTGGTTATGGCTATAGCAATCAGCCCCAGCATTTT; cdr3_aa: CASSSGYGYSNQPQHF
clone_size: -; v_call: TRBV28; j_call: TRBJ2-4; d_call: -; cdr3_nt: TGTGCCAGCATTTACAAAAACATTCAGTACTTC; cdr3_aa: CASIYKNIQYF
clone_size: once; v_call: TRBV11-3; j_call: TRBJ1-3; d_call: -; cdr3_nt: TGTGCCAGCAGCGTGAGGTCTGGAAACACCATATATTTT; cdr3_aa: CASSVRSGNTIYF
clone_size: -; v_call: TRBV4-2; j_call: TRBJ2-3; d_call: -; cdr3_nt: TGTGCCAGCAGCCAGGGGGAGGAGGGCACAGATACGCAGTATTTT; cdr3_aa: CASSQGEEGTDTQYF
clone_size: -; v_call: TRBV6-5; j_call: TRBJ1-1; d_call: -; cdr3_nt: TGTGCCAGCAGTTACTTCCCCGGGACTGAAGCTTTCTTT; cdr3_aa: CASSYFPGTEAFF
clone_size: few; v_call: TRBV5-5; j_call: TRBJ1-3; d_call: TRBD1; cdr3_nt: TGTGCCAGCAGCTCAGTTCCGACAGGGGCTGGAAACACCATATATTTT; cdr3_aa: CASSSVPTGAGNTIYF
clone_size: many; v_call: TRBV7-9; j_call: TRBJ1-4; d_call: TRBD1; cdr3_nt: TGTGCCAGCAGCTTAGCTGAGGGGGCGCGGGAAAAACTGTTTTTT; cdr3_aa: CASSLAEGAREKLFF
clone_size: -; v_call: TRBV6-5; j_call: TRBJ1-2; d_call: -; cdr3_nt: TGTGCCAGCAGTTATAGTGTGGGAAGCTATGGCTACACCTTC; cdr3_aa: CASSYSVGSYGYTF
clone_size: few; v_call: TRBV30; j_call: TRBJ1-6; d_call: -; cdr3_nt: TGTGCCTGGAGTCGTCCGGTGAGCTCCTATAATTCACCCCTCCACTTT; cdr3_aa: CAWSRPVSSYNSPLHF
clone_size: -; v_call: TRBV4-2; j_call: TRBJ1-4; d_call: TRBD1; cdr3_nt: TGTGCCAGCAGCCAAGACGGGACAGGGGGGAGCGAAAAACTGTTTTTT; cdr3_aa: CASSQDGTGGSEKLFF
clone_size: -; v_call: TRBV28; j_call: TRBJ2-7; d_call: -; cdr3_nt: TGTGCCAGCAGTTTTCATTCGGGGGCATCCTACGAGCAGTACTTC; cdr3_aa: CASSFHSGASYEQYF
clone_size: -; v_call: TRBV9; j_call: TRBJ1-3; d_call: -; cdr3_nt: TGTGCCAGCAGCGCGGGGGCGGGGAATGGAAACACCATATATTTT; cdr3_aa: CASSAGAGNGNTIYF
clone_size: -; v_call: TRBV18; j_call: TRBJ2-1; d_call: TRBD2; cdr3_nt: TGTGCCAGCTCACCACCCGGGAGAGGCGGGGGATCCTACAATGAGCAGTTCTTC; cdr3_aa: CASSPPGRGGGSYNEQFF
clone_size: -; v_call: TRBV7-2; j_call: TRBJ1-4; d_call: TRBD1; cdr3_nt: TGTGCCAGCAGCTTGGACAGGGCCGTTAATGAAAAACTGTTTTTT; cdr3_aa: CASSLDRAVNEKLFF
clone_size: few; v_call: TRBV19; j_call: TRBJ1-5; d_call: -; cdr3_nt: TGTGCCAGTAGTATCACCAGCAATCAGCCCCAGCATTTT; cdr3_aa: CASSITSNQPQHF
clone_size: -; v_call: TRBV5-1; j_call: TRBJ2-7; d_call: -; cdr3_nt: TGCGCCAGCAGCTTGGAGAGCAGGGCCCGCGAGCAGTACTTC; cdr3_aa: CASSLESRAREQYF
clone_size: -; v_call: TRBV7-2; j_call: TRBJ2-1; d_call: -; cdr3_nt: TGTGCCAGCAGCTTGAGGGGGGCGGAGCAGTTCTTC; cdr3_aa: CASSLRGAEQFF
clone_size: -; v_call: TRBV7-2; j_call: TRBJ2-5; d_call: -; cdr3_nt: TGTGCCAGCAGCTTAGCGCTGTTGGCGGCCAATACCCAGTACTTC; cdr3_aa: CASSLALLAANTQYF
clone_size: -; v_call: TRBV6-5; j_call: TRBJ1-2; d_call: -; cdr3_nt: TGTGCCAGCAGTGACCTCCCTAAAGTCGGTGGCTACACCTTC; cdr3_aa: CASSDLPKVGGYTF
clone_size: many; v_call: TRBV5-4; j_call: TRBJ1-4; d_call: TRBD1; cdr3_nt: TGTGCCAGCAGCAAAGGACAGGGGAATGAAAAACTGTTTTTT; cdr3_aa: CASSKGQGNEKLFF
clone_size: -; v_call: TRBV18; j_call: TRBJ2-5; d_call: TRBD2; cdr3_nt: TGTGCCAGCTCACCTACCGGGACTAGCGGGGGAGAGACCCAGTACTTC; cdr3_aa: CASSPTGTSGGETQYF
clone_size: -; v_call: TRBV5-8; j_call: TRBJ1-5; d_call: -; cdr3_nt: TGTGCCAGCAGCTTGGGCCGGGGGGTCGAACCCCAGCATTTT; cdr3_aa: CASSLGRGVEPQHF
clone_size: once; v_call: TRBV6-5; j_call: TRBJ2-7; d_call: TRBD1; cdr3_nt: TGTGCCAGCAGTTACGGGGACAGTTCGAACGAGCAGTACTTC; cdr3_aa: CASSYGDSSNEQYF
clone_size: -; v_call: TRBV9; j_call: TRBJ2-3; d_call: -; cdr3_nt: TGTGCCAGCAGCGTAGGACAAGGGCGCTACACAGATACGCAGTATTTT; cdr3_aa: CASSVGQGRYTDTQYF